This is a list of T cell receptor beta chains from one sample in a study of Ad26.COV2.S vaccination and SARS-CoV-2 variants. Repertoires were generated with immunoSEQ multiplex PCR, while TCRdb's copy carries only in-frame clones and drops some. This sample carries around 370,000 clones, approximately 90% of them seen once, and the ten largest clones take 3% to 5%. The source was peripheral blood, collected after recovery from COVID-19. The receptors shown here come from a human donor who had recovered from COVID-19. CDR3s include the opening cysteine and the closing phenylalanine or tryptophan. A D gene is named only where the DNA matches it firmly. The listing skips clone size in some rows; elsewhere it reads once, few, many or a size class.

d_call | clone_size | j_call | v_call | cdr3_length | cdr3_aa | cdr3_nt
TRBD1 | - | TRBJ2-1 | TRBV9 | 14 | CASSLDRGRDEQFF | TGTGCCAGCAGCCTCGACAGGGGAAGGGATGAGCAGTTCTTC
- | - | TRBJ2-4 | TRBV6-5 | 15 | CASSSPGLAKNIQYF | TGTGCCAGCAGTTCCCCCGGGTTGGCCAAAAACATTCAGTACTTC
- | - | TRBJ1-5 | TRBV19 | 16 | CASSISGYGSNQPQHF | TGTGCCAGTAGTATATCGGGGTATGGTAGCAATCAGCCCCAGCATTTT
TRBD1 | - | TRBJ1-2 | TRBV6-5 | 13 | CASSRGQGGGYTF | TGTGCCAGCAGCCGGGGACAGGGTGGTGGCTACACCTTC
- | - | TRBJ1-1 | TRBV27 | 19 | CASSLSGLFFTGLPSYAFF | TGTGCCAGCAGTTTATCTGGTTTATTCTTCACAGGCCTACCCTCTTACGCTTTCTTT
- | - | TRBJ1-4 | TRBV6-5 | 14 | CASRTRPSNEKLFF | TGTGCCAGCAGAACAAGACCCTCTAATGAAAAACTGTTTTTT
- | - | TRBJ1-2 | TRBV10-3 | 13 | CAISGTDNYGYTF | TGTGCCATCAGTGGGACAGATAACTATGGCTACACCTTC
- | once | TRBJ2-3 | TRBV5-6 | 11 | CASSFGDTQYF | TGTGCCAGCAGCTTCGGAGATACGCAGTATTTT
- | - | TRBJ1-6 | TRBV21-1 | 18 | CASSKVKTGDSYNSPLHF | TGTGCCAGCAGCAAAGTAAAGACAGGGGATTCCTATAATTCACCCCTCCACTTT
- | - | TRBJ2-1 | TRBV7-8 | 15 | CASSRTHREMDEQFF | TGTGCCAGCAGCCGGACCCACAGGGAAATGGATGAGCAGTTCTTC
TRBD1 | - | TRBJ2-1 | TRBV19 | 12 | CASSTLQGPEFF | TGTGCCAGTAGTACCCTACAGGGGCCTGAGTTCTTC
- | - | TRBJ2-1 | TRBV25-1 | 13 | CASMYQGSGEQFF | TGTGCCAGCATGTATCAGGGTAGCGGTGAGCAGTTCTTC
TRBD2 | - | TRBJ2-1 | TRBV6-1 | 17 | CASSDPGLATLYNEQFF | TGTGCCAGCAGTGACCCCGGACTAGCGACCTTGTACAATGAGCAGTTCTTC
TRBD1 | - | TRBJ1-2 | TRBV12-3/TRBV12-4 | 13 | CASSRDRSYGYTF | TGTGCCAGCAGCAGGGACAGGTCCTATGGCTACACCTTC
- | - | TRBJ1-1 | TRBV5-1 | 15 | CASSLGGGMNTEAFF | TGCGCCAGCAGCTTGGGGGGAGGTATGAACACTGAAGCTTTCTTT
- | - | TRBJ1-4 | TRBV6-6 | 12 | CASGQRGEKLFF | TGTGCCAGCGGTCAGAGGGGTGAAAAACTGTTTTTT